This is a list of T cell receptor beta chains from one sample in a study of cytomegalovirus exposure and HLA in healthy donors. Profiling relied on immunoSEQ multiplex PCR, and the TCRdb table lists in-frame clones only, not all of them. Here the sample spans about 82,000 clones, 70% to 80% being singletons. Specimen: PBMCs. The origin of the receptors is a man aged 30-40 years in good health and CMV-seropositive. The CDR3 runs from the conserved cysteine through the conserved F or W. A D gene is named only where the DNA matches it firmly. Some rows have no size entry. The others give once, few or many, or a class for an expanded clone.

J gene,clone size,V gene,CDR3 length,D gene,CDR3 protein,CDR3 DNA
TRBJ1-2,NA,TRBV18,17,TRBD1,CASSPRPPTGEDYGYTF,TGTGCCAGCTCACCCCGACCGCCGACAGGGGAGGACTATGGCTACACCTTC
TRBJ2-2,NA,TRBV5-1,15,NA,CASIIDPGWVGELFF,TGCGCCAGCATCATCGACCCAGGGTGGGTCGGGGAGCTGTTTTTT
TRBJ2-7,NA,TRBV5-4,12,NA,CASSMDTYEQYF,TGTGCCAGCAGCATGGACACCTACGAGCAGTACTTC
TRBJ1-2,NA,TRBV10-3,14,NA,CASHSGTSHYGYTF,TGTGCCAGCCATTCCGGGACATCGCACTATGGCTACACCTTC
TRBJ2-7,NA,TRBV9,15,TRBD2,CASSVLAGGSGEQYF,TGTGCCAGCAGCGTCCTAGCGGGAGGAAGTGGCGAGCAGTACTTC
TRBJ2-1,NA,TRBV4-2,10,NA,CASSQDLAFF,TGTGCCAGCAGCCAAGATTTGGCGTTCTTC
TRBJ1-2,NA,TRBV4-3,14,TRBD1,CASSQDGTDYGYTF,TGCGCCAGCAGCCAAGATGGGACAGACTATGGCTACACCTTC
TRBJ1-2,NA,TRBV7-3,15,NA,CASSLGGQTNYGYTF,TGTGCCAGCAGCTTAGGTGGACAGACCAATTATGGCTACACCTTC
TRBJ2-6,NA,TRBV11-2,15,NA,CASSGTRGRANVLTF,TGTGCCAGCTCCGGGACCAGGGGTAGGGCCAACGTCCTGACTTTC
TRBJ1-1,few,TRBV9,15,NA,CASSPGGLRVTEAFF,TGTGCCAGCAGCCCCGGGGGATTGCGGGTCACTGAAGCTTTCTTT
TRBJ2-3,NA,TRBV9,15,TRBD2,CASSPSGLAEDTQYF,TGTGCCAGCAGCCCATCGGGACTAGCCGAAGATACGCAGTATTTT
TRBJ2-7,NA,TRBV29-1,14,NA,CSVEVRDTSYEQYF,TGCAGCGTTGAGGTACGGGACACCTCCTACGAGCAGTACTTC
TRBJ2-1,once,TRBV25-1,13,NA,CASSGGRYNEQFF,TGTGCCAGCAGCGGGGGTCGCTACAATGAGCAGTTCTTC
TRBJ2-1,few,TRBV4-1,16,TRBD2,CASSQAGLAGSNEQFF,TGCGCCAGCAGCCAAGCCGGACTAGCGGGGTCGAATGAGCAGTTCTTC
TRBJ2-7,few,TRBV21-1,14,NA,CASSRLAGVGEQYF,TGTGCCAGCAGCAGACTAGCGGGAGTGGGAGAGCAGTACTTC
TRBJ2-5,NA,TRBV7-2,15,NA,CASSSYTGSQETQYF,TGTGCCAGCAGCTCCTACACGGGATCACAAGAGACCCAGTACTTC
TRBJ2-1,few,TRBV7-8,17,TRBD2,CASSLNPGLATNNEQFF,TGTGCCAGCAGCCTGAACCCGGGACTAGCGACTAACAATGAGCAGTTCTTC